This TCR beta chain derives from a study of blood T cell repertoires in COVID-19 (TCRdb year 2020). A note on the overall study: Collaborator samples came from the United States, Italy and Spain and covered acute and convalescent phases of COVID-19. The material from the prospective study consisted of cDNA or gDNA derived from T cells, B-cell-depleted T cells, or PBMCs. The dataset comprised deeply sampled blood TCRbeta repertoires from subjects exposed to, actively infected with, or recovered from COVID-19. The repertoires were released in a freely available public database meant as a resource for research on the immune response to SARS-CoV-2. The samples were drawn from two sources: the first 160 participants of the ongoing ImmuneRACE study, and about 1,300 subjects contributed by 6 global collaborators. Nearly every sample came with metadata listing a de-identified subject ID, COVID-19 status, age in years and sex. Where available, HLA class I and class II types were taken from metadata supplied by the sample provider and were not determined by assay-based typing.

TCRbeta CDR3 regions were amplified from genomic DNA using the immunoSEQ Assay, a bias-controlled multiplex PCR. The authors processed their data as follows. Within the assay, amplification of reference gene primers was used to estimate how many nucleated cells each sample contained. To quantify the absolute abundance of each unique TCRbeta CDR3 rearrangement, sequence reads were collapsed and filtered. For each sample, productive Simpson clonality was calculated as the square root of Simpson's diversity index across productive rearrangements. TCRdb's version of the immuneACCESS table is confined to in-frame rearrangements and falls short of the full clone set. An unresolved V gene accounts for under half of the shortfall where checked; the remainder is of unknown origin. For V, J and clone size, that table is used; D and trimming come from the DNA. This sample gives about 280,000 clones in total; approximately 89% of them show up just once. Over 8.5% of the sample is held by the ten biggest clonotypes.

This clone was counted once. There is no known antigen for this receptor. Qualities for individual bases were not recorded, and no much larger clone is one base off. In Seattle, one collaborating source enrolled patients while the infection was active and tracked those patients longitudinally over the course of disease. Each collaborating institution followed its own protocols to collect whole blood in K2EDTA tubes. For TCRbeta analysis, collaborators shipped samples in one of three forms: frozen whole blood, isolated PBMCs, or DNA extracted from either of those sample types. Reading from cysteine to phenylalanine, the CDR3 counts 14 amino acids. Just the 42-base CDR3 DNA is kept, in frame starting at base 1. From the germline V gene (reference sequence), CDR1 is SEHNR and CDR2 is FQNEAQ. Trimming removed 5 bases from V and 3 bases from J, leaving 14 bases between the germline ends. Study-level results and caveats: How much clinical and demographic metadata was included differed by source and by participant, and the metadata was provided uncurated.

The receptor comes from a woman in her 30s with COVID-19, enrolled during active disease. The V gene is TRBV7-9 and the J gene is TRBJ2-7; the D region possibly corresponds to TRBD2 (5 bases align). The sequencing input was peripheral blood. Here the CDR3 is given as CASSPYSRDYEQYF. The nucleotide sequence reads as follows: TGTGCCAGCAGCCCGTACTCGAGGGACTACGAGCAGTACTTC.